This section outlines one T cell receptor (beta chain) sequence together with its context. Assay used: immunoSEQ multiplex PCR; TCRdb lists only in-frame clones, some missing. This repertoire shows roughly 200,000 clones, roughly nine tenths found once; its top ten account for 3.1%. This entry is derived from a study of blood T cell repertoires in COVID-19. Study overall: Recovery among Cohort 3 donors was established by two negative PCRs, clearance, or symptom resolution. Samples of COVID-19 (acute and convalescent) were obtained from the United States, Italy and Spain. From T cells, B-cell-depleted T cells, or PBMCs came the material, which was cDNA or gDNA.

The germline V and J ends were trimmed by 3 bases and 7 bases, with 18 bases remaining between them. This CDR3 comprises 16 residues. Germline V lookup: CDR1 SGHTA, CDR2 FQGNSA. Across roughly 25 US areas, participants ranged in age from about 18 to 90 years. The specimen sequenced was PBMCs or T cells enriched from blood (not recorded which). The receptor was isolated from a woman aged 45-59 years in a cohort exposed to, infected with or recovered from COVID-19 (not recorded which). The chain joins TRBV7-2 to TRBJ2-2; D perhaps matches TRBD1 (6 bases). CDR3 in DNA: TGTGCCAGCAGCTTCGACAGGATCGAGATTGGCGGGGAGCTGTTTTTT. Its protein is CASSFDRIEIGGELFF.